This T cell receptor beta chain appears in the sequencing data of a study of shared clonotypes between healthy human individuals. The sample holds one count of this clone. Its specificity is not known. The assay was immunoSEQ multiplex PCR, and TCRdb's table has in-frame clones only and misses some. Of around 940,000 clones listed, around 80% were seen once; the top ten hold 1.5%. Findings of the study overall: A few donors had roughly 5% of their naive CD4 clonotypes in common.

Germline V CDR1 and CDR2: MDHEN, SYDVKM. Trimming left V 8 bases short and J 0 bases short, with 17 bases between. The CDR3 consists of 15 residues. The sequenced material came from memory CD4+ T cells sorted from blood. Documented subset: CD45RA-negative fraction. This clonotype was obtained from a man aged 18 to 30 in good health. The V gene is TRBV28, the J gene TRBJ2-7; D assignment may be TRBD1 or TRBD2 (5 bases each). CDR3 sequence (DNA): TGTGCCAGCCGAGACGTGGGGGATTTCTCCTACGAGCAGTACTTC. Translation gives CASRDVGDFSYEQYF.